This T cell receptor (beta chain) was recorded in a study of CD8 T cells in ankylosing spondylitis (dated by TCRdb to about 2017). About the full investigation: To find TCR variants linked to disease, the study profiled T cell receptor beta repertoires in ankylosing spondylitis patients and healthy donors. In total, the full study cohort was made up of some 110 healthy donors and about two dozen ankylosing spondylitis patients. Peripheral blood samples were taken, and synovial fluid was additionally collected from ankylosing spondylitis patients. Beyond this particular receptor, the publication reports: According to the report, matched synovial fluid samples from ankylosing spondylitis patients were significantly enriched for the disease-linked clones. The disease-linked clones had a CD8+ phenotype and were found at relatively low frequencies in peripheral blood. Some motif variants were previously reported in synovial fluid and blood of reactive arthritis patients, suggesting common disease-initiation mechanisms. A TCR beta motif made up of several highly homologous amino acid variants appeared to be characteristic of blood from ankylosing spondylitis patients.

Via the germline V gene, CDR1 is KGHDR and CDR2 SFDVKD. V is cut back by 5 bases and J by 8 bases, with 6 bases in the junction unmatched. The CDR3 sequence holds 13 residues, the cysteine and phenylalanine included. The only DNA kept is the CDR3, 39 bases in frame from the first base. As for this clonotype: There is no known antigen for this receptor. No clone much larger than this one lies a single base away; base qualities are absent.

TCRdb records Illumina HiSeq 2500 as the sequencer. TCR beta libraries were prepared by quantitative 5'-RACE with molecular barcodes. In the authors' own workflow: Disease-linked TCR variants were identified with a new computational method built on a probabilistic model of VDJ rearrangement. TCRdb reworked the public reads: Q25 trimming with fastp, MiXCR clone assembly, productive beta chains retained. Here each entry gathers all rows of one CDR3 protein and keeps the most common genes and DNA. TCRdb's processing, not the study's, gives the V and J calls here. This sample has hundreds of thousands of distinct CDR3 sequences in its table, and roughly 12% of those were observed once. Approximately 0.51% of the sample comes from the top ten.

Sequences were obtained from blood, either unsorted or a sorted T cell fraction (not recorded which). The source of this sequence is a male donor with ankylosing spondylitis. The chain was built from TRBV24-1 and TRBJ1-1, with TRBD1 identical over 8 junction bases. The CDR3 has the sequence CATSGTGTGEAFF. The nucleotide sequence reads TGTGCCACCAGTGGCACCGGGACAGGAGAAGCTTTCTTT.